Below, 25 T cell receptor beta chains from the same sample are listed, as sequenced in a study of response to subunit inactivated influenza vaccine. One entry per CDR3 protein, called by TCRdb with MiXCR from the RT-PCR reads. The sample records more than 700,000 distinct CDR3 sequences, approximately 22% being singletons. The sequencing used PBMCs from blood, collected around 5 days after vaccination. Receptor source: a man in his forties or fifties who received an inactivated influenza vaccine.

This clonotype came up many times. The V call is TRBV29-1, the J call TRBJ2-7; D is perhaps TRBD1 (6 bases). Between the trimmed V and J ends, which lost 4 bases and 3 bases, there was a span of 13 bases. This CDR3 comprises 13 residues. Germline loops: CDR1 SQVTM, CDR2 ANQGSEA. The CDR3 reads CSVAGTGIYEQYF. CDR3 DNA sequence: TGCAGCGTTGCGGGAACAGGGATCTACGAGCAGTACTTC.

The CDR3 DNA reads as TGTGCTAGTGGCCTGGGGGGTGGGACCCCCCGCACAGATACGCAGTATTTT. Protein sequence: CASGLGGGTPRTDTQYF. The chain links TRBV12-5 to TRBJ2-3; a possible D gene is TRBD2 (6 bases). The CDR3 is 17 residues long. V was pared by 6 bases and J by 1 base, with 20 bases between. The germline V gene encodes CDR1 LGHNT and CDR2 FRNRAP.

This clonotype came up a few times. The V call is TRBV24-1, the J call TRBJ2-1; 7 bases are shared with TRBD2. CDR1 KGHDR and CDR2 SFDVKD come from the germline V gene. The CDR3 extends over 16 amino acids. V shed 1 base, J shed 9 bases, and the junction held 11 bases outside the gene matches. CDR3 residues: CATSDFGGRGGGEQFF. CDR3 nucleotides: TGTGCCACCAGTGATTTTGGAGGGAGGGGAGGAGGTGAGCAGTTCTTC.

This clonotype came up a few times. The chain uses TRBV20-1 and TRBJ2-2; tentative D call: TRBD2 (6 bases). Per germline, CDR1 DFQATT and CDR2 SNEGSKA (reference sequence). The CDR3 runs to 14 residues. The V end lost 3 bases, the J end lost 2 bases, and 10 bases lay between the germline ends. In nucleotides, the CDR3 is TGCAGTGCTAGGTGGACTATTAACACCGGGGAGCTGTTTTTT. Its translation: CSARWTINTGELFF.

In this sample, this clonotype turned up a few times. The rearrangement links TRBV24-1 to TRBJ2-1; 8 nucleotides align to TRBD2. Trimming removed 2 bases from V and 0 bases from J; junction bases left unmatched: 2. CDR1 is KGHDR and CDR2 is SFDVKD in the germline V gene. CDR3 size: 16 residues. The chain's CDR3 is CATSDYREGSYNEQFF. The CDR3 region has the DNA TGTGCCACCAGTGATTATCGGGAGGGCTCCTACAATGAGCAGTTCTTC.

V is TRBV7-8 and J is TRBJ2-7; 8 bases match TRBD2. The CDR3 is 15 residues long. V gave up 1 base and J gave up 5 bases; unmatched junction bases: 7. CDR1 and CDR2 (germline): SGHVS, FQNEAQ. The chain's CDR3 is CASSLGRGGLHEQYF. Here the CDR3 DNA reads TGTGCCAGCAGCTTAGGCCGGGGGGGCCTTCACGAGCAGTACTTC.

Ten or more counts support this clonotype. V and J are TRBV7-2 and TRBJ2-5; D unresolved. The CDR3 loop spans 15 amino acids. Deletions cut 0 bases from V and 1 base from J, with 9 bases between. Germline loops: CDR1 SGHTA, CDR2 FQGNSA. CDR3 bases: TGTGCCAGCAGCTTAGCCAGGACGTTCCAAGAGACCCAGTACTTC. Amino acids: CASSLARTFQETQYF.

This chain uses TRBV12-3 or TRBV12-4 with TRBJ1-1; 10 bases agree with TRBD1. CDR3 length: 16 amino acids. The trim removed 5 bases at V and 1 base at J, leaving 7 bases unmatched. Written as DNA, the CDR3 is TGTGCCAGCAGTCCCGACAGGGGGCGAGGGAACACTGAAGCTTTCTTT. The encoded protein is CASSPDRGRGNTEAFF.

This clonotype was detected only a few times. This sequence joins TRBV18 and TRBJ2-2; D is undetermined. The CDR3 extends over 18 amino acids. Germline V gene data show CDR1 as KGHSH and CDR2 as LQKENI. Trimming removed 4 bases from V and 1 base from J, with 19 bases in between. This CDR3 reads CASSRSWVSSQNTGELFF. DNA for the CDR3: TGTGCCAGCTCACGATCCTGGGTCTCAAGTCAGAACACCGGGGAGCTGTTTTTT.

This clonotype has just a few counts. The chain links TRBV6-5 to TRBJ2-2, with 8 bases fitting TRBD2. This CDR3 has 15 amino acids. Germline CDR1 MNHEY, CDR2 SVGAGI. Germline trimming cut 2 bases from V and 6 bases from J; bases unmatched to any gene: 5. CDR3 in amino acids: CASSYRRGAAGELFF. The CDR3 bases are TGTGCCAGCAGTTACAGGCGGGGGGCCGCCGGGGAGCTGTTTTTT.

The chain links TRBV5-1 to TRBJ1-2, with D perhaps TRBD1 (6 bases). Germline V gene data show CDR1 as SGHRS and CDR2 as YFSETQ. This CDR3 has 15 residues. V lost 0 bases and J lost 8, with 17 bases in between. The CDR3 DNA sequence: TGCGCCAGCAGCTTGGCGGGGACAAGGTCCCAAGGCTACACCTTC. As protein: CASSLAGTRSQGYTF.

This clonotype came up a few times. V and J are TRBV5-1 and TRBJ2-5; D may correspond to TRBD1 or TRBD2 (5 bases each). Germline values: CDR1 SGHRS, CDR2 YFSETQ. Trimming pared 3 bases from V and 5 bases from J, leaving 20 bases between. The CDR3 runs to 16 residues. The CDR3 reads CASSSLGTQTSETQYF. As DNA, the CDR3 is TGCGCCAGCAGCTCCCTAGGGACCCAAACATCTGAGACCCAGTACTTC.

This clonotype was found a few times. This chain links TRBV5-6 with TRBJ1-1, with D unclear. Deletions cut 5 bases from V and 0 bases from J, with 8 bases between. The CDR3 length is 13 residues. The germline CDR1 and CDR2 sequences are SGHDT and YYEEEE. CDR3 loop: CASSDTVNTEAFF. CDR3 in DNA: TGTGCCAGCAGTGACACGGTGAACACTGAAGCTTTCTTT.

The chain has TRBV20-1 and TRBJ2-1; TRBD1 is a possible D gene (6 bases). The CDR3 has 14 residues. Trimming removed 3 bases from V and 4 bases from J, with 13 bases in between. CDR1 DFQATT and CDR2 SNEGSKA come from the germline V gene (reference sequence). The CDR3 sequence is CSASLGTSYNEQFF. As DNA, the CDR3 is TGCAGTGCTAGCCTCGGGACATCTTACAATGAGCAGTTCTTC.

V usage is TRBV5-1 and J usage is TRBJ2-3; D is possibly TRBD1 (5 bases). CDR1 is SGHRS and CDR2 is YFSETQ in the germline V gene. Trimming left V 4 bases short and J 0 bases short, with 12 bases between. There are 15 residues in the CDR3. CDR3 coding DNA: TGCGCCAGCAGCCACGACAGCCCTAGCACAGATACGCAGTATTTT. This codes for CASSHDSPSTDTQYF. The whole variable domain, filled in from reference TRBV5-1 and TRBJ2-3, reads KAGVTQTPRYLIKTRGQQVTLSCSPISGHRSVSWYQQTPGQGLQFLFEYFSETQRNKGNFPGRFSGRQFSNSRSEMNVSTLELGDSALYLCASSHDSPSTDTQYFGPGTRLTVL.

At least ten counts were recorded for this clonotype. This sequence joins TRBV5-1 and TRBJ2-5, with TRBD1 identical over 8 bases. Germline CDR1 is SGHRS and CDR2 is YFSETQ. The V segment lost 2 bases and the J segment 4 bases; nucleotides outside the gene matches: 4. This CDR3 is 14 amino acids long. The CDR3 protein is CASSFTGGRETQYF. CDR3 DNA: TGCGCCAGCAGCTTTACAGGGGGAAGAGAGACCCAGTACTTC.

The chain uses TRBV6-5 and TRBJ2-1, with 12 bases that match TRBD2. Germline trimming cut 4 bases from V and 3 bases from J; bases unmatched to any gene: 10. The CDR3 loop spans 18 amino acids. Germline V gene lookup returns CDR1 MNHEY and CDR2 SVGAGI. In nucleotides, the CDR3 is TGTGCCAGCAGTTCAGCCCTCCTAGCGGGAGGGGTCTACAATGAGCAGTTCTTC. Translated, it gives CASSSALLAGGVYNEQFF.

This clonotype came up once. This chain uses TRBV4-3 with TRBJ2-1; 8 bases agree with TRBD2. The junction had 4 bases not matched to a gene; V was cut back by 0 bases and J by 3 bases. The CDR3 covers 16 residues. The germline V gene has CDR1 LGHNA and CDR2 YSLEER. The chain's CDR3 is CASSQDLLADYNEQFF. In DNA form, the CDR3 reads TGCGCCAGCAGCCAAGATTTACTAGCGGACTACAATGAGCAGTTCTTC.

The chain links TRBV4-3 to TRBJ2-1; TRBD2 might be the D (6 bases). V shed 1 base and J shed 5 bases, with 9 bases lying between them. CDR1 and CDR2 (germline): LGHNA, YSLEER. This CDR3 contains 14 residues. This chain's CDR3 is CASSQGAGHNEQFF. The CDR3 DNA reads TGCGCCAGCAGCCAAGGCGCGGGACACAATGAGCAGTTCTTC.

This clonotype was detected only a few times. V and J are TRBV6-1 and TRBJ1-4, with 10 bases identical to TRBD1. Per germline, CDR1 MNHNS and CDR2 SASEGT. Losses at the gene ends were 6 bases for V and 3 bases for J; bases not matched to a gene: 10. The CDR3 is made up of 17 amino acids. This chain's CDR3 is CASRILTGGGSNEKLFF. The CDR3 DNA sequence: TGTGCCAGCAGGATATTGACAGGGGGCGGATCTAATGAAAAACTGTTTTTT.

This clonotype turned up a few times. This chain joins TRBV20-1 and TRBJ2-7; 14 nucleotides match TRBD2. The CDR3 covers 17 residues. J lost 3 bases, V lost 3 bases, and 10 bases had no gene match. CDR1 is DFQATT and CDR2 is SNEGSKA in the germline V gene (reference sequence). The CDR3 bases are TGCAGTGCTAGTGAAGGGACTAGCGGGAGTCTAGTCTACGAGCAGTACTTC. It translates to CSASEGTSGSLVYEQYF.

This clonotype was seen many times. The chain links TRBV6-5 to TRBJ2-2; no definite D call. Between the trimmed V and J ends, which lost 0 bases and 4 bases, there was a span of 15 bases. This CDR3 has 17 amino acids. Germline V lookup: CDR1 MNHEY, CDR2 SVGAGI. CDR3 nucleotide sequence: TGTGCCAGCAGTTACTCGATGGCAGAACCTGGCACCGGGGAGCTGTTTTTT. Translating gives CASSYSMAEPGTGELFF.

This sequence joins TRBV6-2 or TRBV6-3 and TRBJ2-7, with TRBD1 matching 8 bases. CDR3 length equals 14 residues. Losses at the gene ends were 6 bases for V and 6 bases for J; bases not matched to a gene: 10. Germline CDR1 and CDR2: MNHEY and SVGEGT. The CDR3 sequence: CASRDRTGLSEQYF. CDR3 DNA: TGTGCCAGCAGGGATCGGACAGGGCTGAGCGAGCAGTACTTC.

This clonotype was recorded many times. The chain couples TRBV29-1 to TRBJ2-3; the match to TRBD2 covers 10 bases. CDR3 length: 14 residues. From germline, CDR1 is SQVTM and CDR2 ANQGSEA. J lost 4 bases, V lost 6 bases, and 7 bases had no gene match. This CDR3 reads CSVLAGEPPDTQYF. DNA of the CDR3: TGCAGCGTCCTAGCGGGGGAGCCTCCAGATACGCAGTATTTT.

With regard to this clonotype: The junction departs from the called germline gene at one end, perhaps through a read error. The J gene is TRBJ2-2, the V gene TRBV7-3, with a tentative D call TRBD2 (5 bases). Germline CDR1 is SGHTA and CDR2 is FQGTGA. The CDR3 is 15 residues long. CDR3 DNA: TGTGCCACCAGCTTAGGAGGCTATGCCACCGGGGAGCTGTTTTTT. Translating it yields CATSLGGYATGELFF. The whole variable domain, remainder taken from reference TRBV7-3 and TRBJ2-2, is GAGVSQTPSNKVTEKGKYVELRCDPISGHTALYWYRQSLGQGPEFLIYFQGTGAADDSGLPNDRFFAVRPEGSVSTLKIQRTERGDSAVYLCATSLGGYATGELFFGEGSRLTVL.